These T cell receptor beta chains were read from a single sample in a study of T-cell reconstitution after alpha-beta-depleted transplantation in children. TCRdb analysed the PCR reads with MiXCR anew, one entry per CDR3 protein. This sample yields around 18,000 distinct CDR3 sequences, of which around 4.9% are seen a single time; roughly 7% belongs to the top ten. The starting material was PBMCs, obtained before TCRalphabeta/CD19-depleted stem cell transplant. Receptors were obtained from a boy between 10 and 17 years old with acute lymphoblastic leukemia, due to receive a stem cell transplant. CDR3s include the opening cysteine and the closing phenylalanine or tryptophan. Each record gives: V gene, clone size, D gene, CDR3 length, J gene, CDR3 protein, CDR3 DNA. The D gene is left open where the match is weak. Rows may omit the clone size; those that give it use once, few, many or a size class.

v_call: TRBV29-1
clone_size: medium-sized
d_call: NA
cdr3_length: 17
j_call: TRBJ2-5
cdr3_aa: CSVEDQMGAGSQETQYF
cdr3_nt: TGCAGCGTTGAAGATCAGATGGGCGCGGGCAGCCAAGAGACCCAGTACTTC

v_call: TRBV27
clone_size: few
d_call: NA
cdr3_length: 15
j_call: TRBJ1-3
cdr3_aa: CASRSLGSRGNTIYF
cdr3_nt: TGTGCCAGCAGATCCCTCGGGTCCCGAGGAAACACCATATATTTT

v_call: TRBV18
clone_size: many
d_call: NA
cdr3_length: 15
j_call: TRBJ2-1
cdr3_aa: CASSQGLSSYNEQFF
cdr3_nt: TGTGCCAGCTCACAAGGTTTGAGCTCCTACAATGAGCAGTTCTTC

v_call: TRBV4-1
clone_size: many
d_call: NA
cdr3_length: 13
j_call: TRBJ2-7
cdr3_aa: CASSHEGSYEQYF
cdr3_nt: TGCGCCAGCAGCCATGAGGGTTCCTACGAGCAGTACTTC

v_call: TRBV6-1
clone_size: medium-sized
d_call: TRBD2
cdr3_length: 19
j_call: TRBJ2-1
cdr3_aa: CASSKHGTSGSLARNEQFF
cdr3_nt: TGTGCCAGCAGTAAACACGGGACTAGCGGGAGCCTCGCTAGGAATGAGCAGTTCTTC

v_call: TRBV28
clone_size: many
d_call: TRBD2
cdr3_length: 15
j_call: TRBJ2-3
cdr3_aa: CASSLASGATDTQYF
cdr3_nt: TGTGCCAGCAGTTTGGCTAGCGGGGCAACAGATACGCAGTATTTT

v_call: TRBV19
clone_size: many
d_call: NA
cdr3_length: 14
j_call: TRBJ2-7
cdr3_aa: CASSIGQGAHEQYF
cdr3_nt: TGTGCCAGTAGTATCGGGCAGGGAGCCCACGAGCAGTACTTC

v_call: TRBV15
clone_size: many
d_call: TRBD2
cdr3_length: 17
j_call: TRBJ2-1
cdr3_aa: CATSRVATSGPYNEQFF
cdr3_nt: TGTGCCACCAGCAGAGTCGCGACTAGCGGTCCCTACAATGAGCAGTTCTTC

v_call: TRBV28
clone_size: many
d_call: NA
cdr3_length: 18
j_call: TRBJ1-6
cdr3_aa: CASSLVGGKSSYNSPLHF
cdr3_nt: TGTGCCAGCAGTTTAGTGGGGGGAAAGAGCTCCTATAATTCACCCCTCCACTTT

v_call: TRBV7-2
clone_size: many
d_call: NA
cdr3_length: 17
j_call: TRBJ2-3
cdr3_aa: CASRHSGTTDSTDTQYF
cdr3_nt: TGTGCCAGCAGGCACTCCGGGACAACAGATAGCACAGATACGCAGTATTTT

v_call: TRBV19
clone_size: many
d_call: TRBD2
cdr3_length: 14
j_call: TRBJ2-7
cdr3_aa: CASSHQRESNEQYF
cdr3_nt: TGTGCCAGTAGTCACCAGCGGGAGTCAAATGAGCAGTACTTC

v_call: TRBV10-2
clone_size: many
d_call: TRBD1
cdr3_length: 13
j_call: TRBJ2-1
cdr3_aa: CASGGQGSNEQFF
cdr3_nt: TGCGCCAGCGGAGGACAGGGTAGTAATGAGCAGTTCTTC

v_call: TRBV7-7
clone_size: medium-sized
d_call: TRBD2
cdr3_length: 14
j_call: TRBJ2-1
cdr3_aa: CASSPLAGGNEQFF
cdr3_nt: TGTGCCAGCAGCCCTTTAGCGGGGGGCAATGAGCAGTTCTTC

v_call: TRBV19
clone_size: few
d_call: TRBD1
cdr3_length: 14
j_call: TRBJ1-4
cdr3_aa: CASRVTGVNEKLFF
cdr3_nt: TGTGCCAGTAGGGTGACAGGGGTTAATGAAAAACTGTTTTTT

v_call: TRBV7-8
clone_size: many
d_call: NA
cdr3_length: 15
j_call: TRBJ1-1
cdr3_aa: CASSVEGRVGTEAFF
cdr3_nt: TGTGCCAGCAGCGTCGAGGGCAGGGTGGGCACTGAAGCTTTCTTT

v_call: TRBV10-3
clone_size: many
d_call: TRBD1
cdr3_length: 13
j_call: TRBJ1-1
cdr3_aa: CAIKAGGGTEAFF
cdr3_nt: TGTGCCATCAAGGCAGGGGGCGGGACTGAAGCTTTCTTT

v_call: TRBV12-3/TRBV12-4
clone_size: many
d_call: NA
cdr3_length: 14
j_call: TRBJ2-5
cdr3_aa: CASSLSATKETQYF
cdr3_nt: TGTGCCAGCAGTTTGAGTGCTACTAAGGAGACCCAGTACTTC

v_call: TRBV2
clone_size: many
d_call: TRBD1
cdr3_length: 18
j_call: TRBJ2-7
cdr3_aa: CASSAFPPSGTGAYEQYF
cdr3_nt: TGTGCCAGCAGTGCATTCCCCCCATCCGGGACAGGGGCCTACGAGCAGTACTTC

v_call: TRBV6-5
clone_size: many
d_call: TRBD1
cdr3_length: 15
j_call: TRBJ2-7
cdr3_aa: CASSSTGTDTYEQYF
cdr3_nt: TGTGCCAGCAGTTCAACCGGGACAGACACCTACGAGCAGTACTTC

v_call: TRBV2
clone_size: many
d_call: NA
cdr3_length: 12
j_call: TRBJ2-7
cdr3_aa: CASSEISYEQYF
cdr3_nt: TGTGCCAGCAGTGAAATCTCCTACGAGCAGTACTTC

v_call: TRBV5-1
clone_size: many
d_call: TRBD1
cdr3_length: 17
j_call: TRBJ1-6
cdr3_aa: CASSPNRQGRSNSPLHF
cdr3_nt: TGCGCCAGCAGCCCAAATCGACAGGGTAGGAGTAATTCACCCCTCCACTTT

v_call: TRBV6-6
clone_size: few
d_call: NA
cdr3_length: 14
j_call: TRBJ1-1
cdr3_aa: CASSYSGGGTEAFF
cdr3_nt: TGTGCCAGCAGTTACTCGGGGGGGGGAACTGAAGCTTTCTTT

v_call: TRBV4-1
clone_size: many
d_call: NA
cdr3_length: 15
j_call: TRBJ2-1
cdr3_aa: CASSQDSHFNNEQFF
cdr3_nt: TGCGCCAGCAGCCAAGATAGTCACTTCAACAATGAGCAGTTCTTC

v_call: TRBV6-1
clone_size: many
d_call: NA
cdr3_length: 14
j_call: TRBJ1-1
cdr3_aa: CASSERDGNTEAFF
cdr3_nt: TGTGCCAGCAGTGAAAGGGACGGGAACACTGAAGCTTTCTTT

v_call: TRBV6-1
clone_size: NA
d_call: TRBD1
cdr3_length: 15
j_call: TRBJ2-4
cdr3_aa: CASSRRGQGKNIQYF
cdr3_nt: TGTGCCAGCAGCCGCCGCGGACAGGGGAAAAACATTCAGTACTTC

v_call: TRBV3-1
clone_size: many
d_call: NA
cdr3_length: 15
j_call: TRBJ1-5
cdr3_aa: CASSQGLLRDQPQHF
cdr3_nt: TGTGCCAGCAGCCAAGGACTGCTTAGAGATCAGCCCCAGCATTTT

v_call: TRBV12-3/TRBV12-4
clone_size: many
d_call: TRBD2
cdr3_length: 14
j_call: TRBJ2-3
cdr3_aa: CASSRGGAPDTQYF
cdr3_nt: TGTGCCAGCAGTCGGGGGGGGGCCCCAGATACGCAGTATTTT

v_call: TRBV5-4
clone_size: few
d_call: NA
cdr3_length: 15
j_call: TRBJ2-1
cdr3_aa: CASRPTGLRTDEQFF
cdr3_nt: TGTGCCAGCAGACCCACAGGACTCCGTACAGATGAGCAGTTCTTC

v_call: TRBV4-2
clone_size: NA
d_call: NA
cdr3_length: 14
j_call: TRBJ1-6
cdr3_aa: CASSPGDLCSPLHF
cdr3_nt: TGTGCCAGCAGCCCTGGGGACCTCTGTTCACCCCTCCACTTT

v_call: TRBV12-3/TRBV12-4
clone_size: medium-sized
d_call: NA
cdr3_length: 12
j_call: TRBJ1-4
cdr3_aa: CASANLGGKLFF
cdr3_nt: TGTGCCAGCGCCAACCTAGGGGGAAAACTGTTTTTT

v_call: TRBV11-2
clone_size: NA
d_call: TRBD1
cdr3_length: 16
j_call: TRBJ2-7
cdr3_aa: CASSLGAGTVSYEQYF
cdr3_nt: TGTGCCAGCAGCTTAGGGGCCGGGACAGTCTCCTACGAGCAGTACTTC

v_call: TRBV7-9
clone_size: many
d_call: NA
cdr3_length: 14
j_call: TRBJ2-6
cdr3_aa: CASSLQPGANVLTF
cdr3_nt: TGTGCCAGCAGCTTACAGCCTGGGGCCAACGTCCTGACTTTC

v_call: TRBV20-1
clone_size: medium-sized
d_call: TRBD2
cdr3_length: 18
j_call: TRBJ2-3
cdr3_aa: CSARTTRTSLAHTDTQYF
cdr3_nt: TGCAGTGCTCGTACTACCCGGACTAGCTTGGCCCACACAGATACGCAGTATTTT

v_call: TRBV7-6
clone_size: many
d_call: TRBD2
cdr3_length: 16
j_call: TRBJ2-3
cdr3_aa: CASSPSTSGRVDTQYF
cdr3_nt: TGTGCCAGCAGCCCGTCGACTAGCGGGAGAGTAGATACGCAGTATTTT

v_call: TRBV20-1
clone_size: many
d_call: TRBD2
cdr3_length: 14
j_call: TRBJ2-3
cdr3_aa: CSASLGSGADTQYF
cdr3_nt: TGCAGTGCTAGTTTGGGAAGCGGGGCAGATACGCAGTATTTT

v_call: TRBV19
clone_size: many
d_call: NA
cdr3_length: 14
j_call: TRBJ1-5
cdr3_aa: CASSIGQSNQPQHF
cdr3_nt: TGTGCCAGTAGTATAGGACAGAGCAATCAGCCCCAGCATTTT

v_call: TRBV11-2
clone_size: many
d_call: NA
cdr3_length: 17
j_call: TRBJ2-4
cdr3_aa: CASSLDAQRLPQNIQYF
cdr3_nt: TGTGCCAGCAGCTTAGATGCCCAGCGGCTACCCCAAAACATTCAGTACTTC

v_call: TRBV14
clone_size: many
d_call: NA
cdr3_length: 17
j_call: TRBJ2-3
cdr3_aa: CASSQHSRRDWLDTQYF
cdr3_nt: TGTGCCAGCAGCCAACATTCGAGGCGGGATTGGTTGGATACGCAGTATTTT

v_call: TRBV24-1
clone_size: many
d_call: NA
cdr3_length: 12
j_call: TRBJ2-3
cdr3_aa: CATSSGARTQYF
cdr3_nt: TGTGCCACCAGTTCTGGGGCACGTACGCAGTATTTT

v_call: TRBV5-5
clone_size: many
d_call: TRBD2
cdr3_length: 15
j_call: TRBJ2-3
cdr3_aa: CATTNPGLEADTQYF
cdr3_nt: TGTGCCACCACAAACCCGGGACTAGAAGCAGATACGCAGTATTTT

v_call: TRBV12-3/TRBV12-4
clone_size: many
d_call: NA
cdr3_length: 14
j_call: TRBJ2-7
cdr3_aa: CASSPMDSPYEQYF
cdr3_nt: TGTGCCAGCAGTCCCATGGACTCCCCCTACGAGCAGTACTTC

v_call: TRBV5-1
clone_size: many
d_call: TRBD1
cdr3_length: 14
j_call: TRBJ1-6
cdr3_aa: CASSAGQGVSPLHF
cdr3_nt: TGCGCCAGCAGCGCGGGACAGGGGGTTTCACCCCTCCACTTT